The 31 T cell receptor beta chains below all came from one sample that was sequenced in a study of metastatic and nonmetastatic thyroid tumors. Patients were all untreated before their thyroid surgery. TCRdb reanalyzed the PCR reads via MiXCR. This sample has 35,000 to 45,000 clones; around 30% occur once, and the top ten carry 9.5% to 13%. Sequences were obtained from blood. These receptors originate from a male donor with papillary thyroid cancer or a benign thyroid nodule (not recorded which). Some clones in this sample may be carry-over from other donors' samples.

The rearrangement links TRBV20-1 to TRBJ2-7; possible D gene TRBD2, 6 bases. The V end lost 2 bases, the J end lost 2 bases, and 13 bases lay between the germline ends. The germline gives CDR1 DFQATT, CDR2 SNEGSKA (reference sequence). The CDR3 contains 14 residues. Here the CDR3 reads CSARIGRPPYEQYF. In nucleotides, the CDR3 is TGCAGTGCTAGAATTGGGAGGCCACCCTACGAGCAGTACTTC.

The chain carries TRBV28 and TRBJ1-4, with 9 nucleotides matching TRBD1. Germline CDR1 reads MDHEN; CDR2 reads SYDVKM. The CDR3 runs 16 residues. The trim removed 5 bases at V and 2 bases at J, leaving 6 bases unmatched. Here the CDR3 DNA reads TGTGCCAGCAGTCGCCCGGGGACAGGGACTAATGAAAAACTGTTTTTT. This sequence encodes CASSRPGTGTNEKLFF.

The chain joins TRBV7-6 to TRBJ2-2; weak D call: TRBD1 (6 bases). Trimming shortened V by 1 base and J by 0 bases, and 12 bases separated the two germline ends. The CDR3 covers 17 residues. Germline assignment: CDR1 SGHVS and CDR2 FNYEAQ. CDR3 sequence reads: CASSLGPGQTNTGELFF. The CDR3 nucleotides read TGTGCCAGCAGCTTAGGTCCCGGACAGACGAACACCGGGGAGCTGTTTTTT. Full variable domain (remainder filled in from reference TRBV7-6 and TRBJ2-2): GAGVSQSPRYKVTKRGQDVALRCDPISGHVSLYWYRQALGQGPEFLTYFNYEAQQDKSGLPNDRFSAERPEGSISTLTIQRTEQRDSAMYRCASSLGPGQTNTGELFFGEGSRLTVL.

This clone showed up many times. The genes are TRBV6-5 and TRBJ1-1, with D possibly matching TRBD1 (6 bases). CDR1 and CDR2 (germline): MNHEY, SVGAGI. V was trimmed by 2 bases and J by 1 base, leaving 17 bases between them. The CDR3 length is 17 residues. The CDR3 region is CASSYRVWGPTNTEAFF. As DNA, the CDR3 is TGTGCCAGCAGTTACAGGGTATGGGGGCCAACGAACACTGAAGCTTTCTTT.

Many counts were recorded for this clone. The gene calls are TRBV20-1 and TRBJ2-7, with D maybe TRBD1 (6 bases). V lost 6 bases and J lost 0, with 9 bases in between. CDR3 size: 12 residues. Germline assignment: CDR1 DFQATT and CDR2 SNEGSKA (reference sequence). CDR3 residues: CSARQDSYEQYF. The CDR3 DNA sequence: TGCAGTGCGAGACAGGACTCCTACGAGCAGTACTTC.

The chain employs TRBV20-1 and TRBJ2-7; D not resolved. The CDR3 spans 15 residues. Trimming pared 0 bases from V and 6 bases from J, leaving 18 bases between. The germline gives CDR1 DFQATT, CDR2 SNEGSKA (reference sequence). For the CDR3, the DNA is TGCAGTGCTAGAGACCCCCGCGTTAACATGGGCGAGCAGTACTTC. It yields the protein CSARDPRVNMGEQYF.

The V call is TRBV27, the J call TRBJ1-1; D is perhaps TRBD1 (6 bases). The germline gives CDR1 MNHEY, CDR2 SMNVEV (reference sequence). The CDR3 has 16 amino acids. V was pared by 8 bases and J by 0 bases, with 19 bases between. CDR3 DNA: TGTGCCAGCCGCTCTTCAGGGGTTAGGATGAACACTGAAGCTTTCTTT. This encodes CASRSSGVRMNTEAFF.

V gene TRBV20-1 combines with J gene TRBJ2-7; D may be TRBD2 (6 bases). The CDR3 runs 13 residues. The germline gives CDR1 DFQATT, CDR2 SNEGSKA (reference sequence). The V and J ends lost 1 base and 5 bases respectively, with 12 bases between them. CDR3 in amino acids: CSARAGTLHEQYF. In nucleotides, the CDR3 is TGCAGTGCTAGAGCCGGGACTCTTCACGAGCAGTACTTC.

Only a few counts were recorded for this clone. The rearrangement joins TRBV27 to TRBJ2-3, with 7 bases fitting TRBD2. The CDR3 is 15 amino acids. The trim removed 3 bases at V and 3 bases at J, leaving 6 bases unmatched. Germline lookup yields CDR1 MNHEY and CDR2 SMNVEV (reference sequence). The CDR3 region is CASSFGRRQTDTQYF. CDR3 in DNA: TGTGCCAGCAGTTTCGGGAGGAGGCAGACAGATACGCAGTATTTT.

This clone is medium-sized by share. The chain couples TRBV4-1 to TRBJ1-1; possibly TRBD1 for D (5 bases). Trimming shortened V by 1 base and J by 6 bases, and 15 bases separated the two germline ends. From germline, CDR1 is MGHRA and CDR2 YSYEKL. The CDR3 totals 15 residues. The CDR3 reads CASSQGPGRSPEAFF. The CDR3 DNA follows: TGCGCCAGCAGCCAAGGACCAGGGAGAAGCCCTGAAGCTTTCTTT.

This clone has at least ten counts. The J gene is TRBJ2-3, the V gene TRBV18, with no clear D. V was clipped by 3 bases and J by 4 bases, with 17 bases between them. Germline CDR1 is KGHSH and CDR2 is LQKENI. The CDR3 spans 16 residues. CDR3 sequence: CASSPLDGQWADTQYF. The CDR3 DNA sequence: TGTGCCAGCTCACCTTTGGACGGGCAGTGGGCAGATACGCAGTATTTT. Combining the CDR3 with reference TRBV18 and TRBJ2-3 gives the whole variable domain NAGVMQNPRHLVRRRGQEARLRCSPMKGHSHVYWYRQLPEEGLKFMVYLQKENIIDESGMPKERFSAEFPKEGPSILRIQQVVRGDSAAYFCASSPLDGQWADTQYFGPGTRLTVL.

This sequence joins TRBV12-3 or TRBV12-4 and TRBJ1-6; 9 bases agree with TRBD1. This CDR3 has 14 residues. V gave up 5 bases and J gave up 9 bases; unmatched junction bases: 5. CDR3 loop: CASSPGTGTSPLHF. The CDR3 region has the DNA TGTGCCAGCAGTCCCGGGACAGGGACTTCACCCCTCCACTTT.

Ten or more counts support this clone. The V call is TRBV3-1, the J call TRBJ1-2; TRBD1 might be the D (6 bases). The CDR3 loop spans 17 amino acids. V lost 4 bases to trimming and J lost 3 bases, with 21 bases between them. In germline, CDR1 is LGHDT, CDR2 YNNKEL (reference sequence). CDR3: CASSPFTGFWRDYGYTF. CDR3 DNA: TGTGCCAGCAGCCCCTTCACAGGGTTTTGGCGTGACTATGGCTACACCTTC.

The chain couples TRBV20-1 to TRBJ2-1; 9 bases line up with TRBD2. The CDR3 extends over 14 amino acids. CDR1 is DFQATT, CDR2 SNEGSKA, per germline (reference sequence). Trimming removed 5 bases from V and 5 bases from J; junction bases left unmatched: 7. Here the CDR3 reads CSAGWVAGDNEQFF. The CDR3 region has the DNA TGCAGTGCTGGGTGGGTAGCGGGAGACAATGAGCAGTTCTTC.

At least ten counts were recorded for this clone. The gene calls are TRBV7-9 and TRBJ1-1; TRBD1 aligns across 7 bases. Trimming cost V 5 bases and J 1 base; bases outside gene matches: 7. CDR1 is SEHNR and CDR2 is FQNEAQ in the germline V gene (reference sequence). The length of the CDR3 is 15 residues. The chain's CDR3 is CASSPPTGSNTEAFF. Written as DNA, the CDR3 is TGTGCCAGCAGCCCTCCGACAGGGTCGAACACTGAAGCTTTCTTT.

The chain links TRBV20-1 to TRBJ2-7; D is uncertain. The CDR3 is made up of 13 amino acids. Germline V gene lookup returns CDR1 DFQATT and CDR2 SNEGSKA (reference sequence). With 2 bases removed from V and 2 bases from J, the gap between germline ends came to 10 bases. CDR3 DNA: TGCAGTGCTAGATCCCCGGTGACCTACGAGCAGTACTTC. It encodes CSARSPVTYEQYF.

This clone was recorded a few times. The chain carries TRBV4-2 and TRBJ2-3; 7 nucleotides line up with TRBD2. Germline V gene sequence: CDR1 LGHNA, CDR2 YNFKEQ. The CDR3 runs to 16 residues. Trimming took 0 bases from V and 3 from J; bases not matched to a gene: 6. The CDR3 region is CASSQERASGTDTQYF. The CDR3 nucleotides read TGTGCCAGCAGCCAAGAGAGGGCTAGCGGAACAGATACGCAGTATTTT.

V usage is TRBV5-1 and J usage is TRBJ1-4; D may be TRBD1 (6 bases). The germline gives CDR1 SGHRS, CDR2 YFSETQ. V was pared by 4 bases and J by 4 bases, with 14 bases between. This CDR3 is built from 15 residues. CDR3 bases: TGCGCCAGCAGCGCACAGGGATCGATTAATGAAAAACTGTTTTTT. This encodes CASSAQGSINEKLFF.

This clone occurred many times. The chain links TRBV3-1 to TRBJ2-6; a possible D gene is TRBD2 (6 bases). Between the trimmed V and J ends, which lost 0 bases and 1 base, there was a span of 7 bases. The V gene's germline CDR1 is LGHDT and CDR2 YNNKEL (reference sequence). This CDR3 has 16 residues. CDR3 coding DNA: TGTGCCAGCAGCCAAGAGGAGGGGTCTGGGGCCAACGTCCTGACTTTC. Its protein product is CASSQEEGSGANVLTF.

CDR3 residues: CASSPPTGLTSYEQYF. DNA of the CDR3: TGTGCCAGCAGTCCCCCGACAGGCCTAACCTCCTACGAGCAGTACTTC. The chain uses TRBV28 and TRBJ2-7; possible D gene TRBD1, 6 bases. CDR3 length equals 16 residues. Trimming took 5 bases from V and 0 from J, leaving 17 bases between them. CDR1 and CDR2 (germline): MDHEN, SYDVKM.

The chain joins TRBV19 to TRBJ1-1; 8 nucleotides match TRBD1. There are 16 residues in the CDR3. The V gene end was trimmed by 5 bases and the J gene end by 1 base; junction bases not matched to a gene: 9. Germline V lookup: CDR1 LNHDA, CDR2 SQIVND (reference sequence). The CDR3 DNA sequence: TGTGCCAGTAGTCCCATCCCCGGGACAGGGAACACTGAAGCTTTCTTT. Its translation: CASSPIPGTGNTEAFF.

This clone was recorded a few times. The chain couples TRBV27 to TRBJ2-1, with 13 bases aligning to TRBD2. There are 18 residues in the CDR3. CDR1 is MNHEY and CDR2 is SMNVEV in the germline V gene (reference sequence). The V gene end was trimmed by 0 bases and the J gene end by 9 bases; junction bases not matched to a gene: 11. The CDR3 sequence is CASSLSTGLAGRGGEQFF. The CDR3 coding sequence is TGTGCCAGCAGTTTATCGACGGGACTAGCGGGAAGGGGGGGTGAGCAGTTCTTC.

The chain uses TRBV20-1 and TRBJ1-1; no clear D. Germline CDR1 reads DFQATT; CDR2 reads SNEGSKA (reference sequence). V was trimmed by 0 bases and J by 10 bases, leaving 9 bases between them. CDR3 size: 11 residues. The CDR3 nucleotides read TGCAGTGCTAGAGATCTATCGGGAGCTTTCTTT. Protein product: CSARDLSGAFF.

This clone showed up just a few times. The rearrangement links TRBV9 to TRBJ2-7; D remains unclear. The CDR3 loop spans 12 amino acids. CDR1 SGDLS and CDR2 YYNGEE come from the germline V gene. Trimming cost V 0 bases and J 7 bases, with 8 bases left between them. Written as DNA, the CDR3 is TGTGCCAGCAGCGTAGAAGTAGGGGAGCAGTACTTC. It codes for CASSVEVGEQYF.

This clone has a count of ten or more. This sequence joins TRBV3-1 and TRBJ1-1, with D perhaps TRBD1 (6 bases). The germline CDR1 and CDR2 sequences are LGHDT and YNNKEL (reference sequence). The CDR3 length is 14 residues. Trimming pared 5 bases from V and 2 bases from J, leaving 12 bases between. The DNA for the CDR3 is TGTGCCAGCAGCGGGACACCTGCAAACACTGAAGCTTTCTTT. This codes for CASSGTPANTEAFF.

The table lists this clone with a few counts. V gene TRBV6-2 or TRBV6-3 combines with J gene TRBJ2-7, with D perhaps TRBD2 (6 bases). This CDR3 region has 14 residues. Germline V gene data show CDR1 as MNHEY and CDR2 as SVGEGT. V was pared by 2 bases and J by 2 bases, with 10 bases between. The CDR3 sequence: CASSYDWGAYEQYF. Written as DNA, the CDR3 is TGTGCCAGCAGTTACGACTGGGGGGCCTACGAGCAGTACTTC.

This clone was observed a handful of times. The chain employs TRBV3-1 and TRBJ2-5; D not certain. Per the germline V gene, CDR1 is LGHDT and CDR2 is YNNKEL (reference sequence). Trimming removed 0 bases at V and 1 base at J, with 6 bases between. This CDR3 has 14 residues. The CDR3 is CASSQELLQETQYF. The CDR3 bases are TGTGCCAGCAGCCAAGAACTCCTCCAAGAGACCCAGTACTTC.

The chain joins TRBV20-1 to TRBJ2-3, with TRBD2 matching over 8 bases. The CDR3 totals 13 residues. With 6 bases clipped from V and 0 bases from J, the junction kept 2 bases outside the gene matches. Germline lookup yields CDR1 DFQATT and CDR2 SNEGSKA (reference sequence). CDR3 DNA sequence: TGCAGTGCCGGGGGGGCAAGCACAGATACGCAGTATTTT. It translates to CSAGGASTDTQYF.

This chain joins TRBV4-2 and TRBJ2-7; D is undetermined. The CDR3 contains 15 residues. Germline assignment: CDR1 LGHNA and CDR2 YNFKEQ. The V end lost 1 base, the J end lost 4 bases, and 14 bases lay between the germline ends. The CDR3 DNA sequence: TGTGCCAGCAGCCAAGCCACGGGCCCTGGATACGAGCAGTACTTC. Translated, it gives CASSQATGPGYEQYF.

In its sample, this clone was seen a few times. The chain uses TRBV3-1 and TRBJ2-2; D gene uncertain. CDR1 is LGHDT, CDR2 YNNKEL, per germline (reference sequence). The CDR3 is 15 residues long. V lost 2 bases and J 0 bases, leaving 7 bases between the germline ends. This CDR3 is CASSQLLPNTGELFF. The CDR3 nucleotides read TGTGCCAGCAGCCAACTACTACCGAACACCGGGGAGCTGTTTTTT.

The genes are TRBV4-2 and TRBJ2-7, with D hard to call. In germline, CDR1 is LGHNA, CDR2 YNFKEQ. There are 15 residues in the CDR3. Trimming left V 0 bases short and J 0 bases short, with 9 bases between. The CDR3 DNA follows: TGTGCCAGCAGCCAAGAGGTTCACCACTCCTACGAGCAGTACTTC. Encoded protein: CASSQEVHHSYEQYF.